Listed below are T cell receptor beta chains from one sample, sequenced in a study of blood T cell repertoires in COVID-19. Sequencing used immunoSEQ multiplex PCR; TCRdb keeps in-frame clones, though not all of them. This sample has around 340,000 clones; about 86% occur once, and the top ten carry approximately 4.4%. Sequencing input: PBMCs or T cells enriched from blood (not recorded which). These receptors all stem from a woman aged 35 to 49 with acute COVID-19. Each CDR3 is given with its conserved first and last residue. The D gene is left open where the match is weak. Clone size is given for some rows only: seen once, a few or many times, or a class if the clone is expanded.

D gene,V gene,clone size,J gene,CDR3 DNA,CDR3 protein
.,TRBV18,.,TRBJ2-3,TGTGCCAGCTCACCACCCCCCGGGTGGAATACGCAGTATTTT,CASSPPPGWNTQYF
TRBD1,TRBV12-3/TRBV12-4,.,TRBJ1-1,TGTGCCAGCAGTTTTACAGGGGGAACTGAAGCTTTCTTT,CASSFTGGTEAFF
TRBD1,TRBV5-5,.,TRBJ1-3,TGTGCCAGCAGCCCCCGGACAGGGGGCCTTGGAAACACCATATATTTT,CASSPRTGGLGNTIYF
.,TRBV13,once,TRBJ2-5,TGTGCCAGCAGCCAATTTGTAGGGGCCCCGTACCAAGAGACCCAGTACTTC,CASSQFVGAPYQETQYF
.,TRBV5-1,few,TRBJ1-1,TGCGCCAGCAGCTTAACTCAGGGGAGTAACACTGAAGCTTTCTTT,CASSLTQGSNTEAFF
TRBD1,TRBV3-1/TRBV3-2,.,TRBJ1-6,TGTGCCAGCAGCCAAGAACAGGGGGTAAAAGGTTCACCCCTCCACTTT,CASSQEQGVKGSPLHF
TRBD2,TRBV7-9,.,TRBJ2-1,TGTGCCAGCAGCTTAAGGACTAGCGGGAAGGTTAGGAATGAGCAGTTCTTC,CASSLRTSGKVRNEQFF
.,TRBV10-3,.,TRBJ1-5,TGTGCCATCAGTGAGTCCCGAGATCAGCCCCAGCATTTT,CAISESRDQPQHF
.,TRBV2,once,TRBJ1-5,TGTGCCAGCAGTGAAAGGTTGGGGGCCTCGAACAATCAGCCCCAGCATTTT,CASSERLGASNNQPQHF
.,TRBV7-3,few,TRBJ2-3,TGTGCCAGCAGCTTAAAGGCAGGGCTAGGCACAGATACGCAGTATTTT,CASSLKAGLGTDTQYF
.,TRBV5-6,.,TRBJ1-3,TGTGCCAGCAGCTTGGATTTCGGGTCAGGAAACACCATATATTTT,CASSLDFGSGNTIYF
TRBD2,TRBV5-6,.,TRBJ2-5,TGTGCCAGCAGCTTTATAGCGGGAACGGGCGAGGAGACCCAGTACTTC,CASSFIAGTGEETQYF
.,TRBV9,.,TRBJ1-1,TGTGCCAGCAGCGTAGACTTGAACACTGAAGCTTTCTTT,CASSVDLNTEAFF
.,TRBV21-1,.,TRBJ2-1,TGTGCCAGCGATGCTAGCGGGCCCCCCAGTGAGCAGTTCTTC,CASDASGPPSEQFF
TRBD1,TRBV12-3/TRBV12-4,.,TRBJ2-7,TGTGCCAGCAGTCCGGGACAGCACTACGAGCAGTACTTC,CASSPGQHYEQYF
TRBD1,TRBV19,few,TRBJ1-1,TGTGCCAGTAGTATAAAGGGGGCTAGGGCTGAAGCTTTCTTT,CASSIKGARAEAFF
TRBD1,TRBV27,.,TRBJ1-1,TGTGCCAGCAGTTTCCGGGACAGACCGACTGAAGCTTTCTTT,CASSFRDRPTEAFF
.,TRBV1,.,TRBJ1-5,TGCACCAGCAGCCAAGGGAGTGATAGAAGCAATCAGCCCCAGCATTTT,CTSSQGSDRSNQPQHF
TRBD1,TRBV4-3,.,TRBJ1-2,TGCGCCAGCAGCCAAGATATAGGCCAGGGGGTCTATGGCTACACCTTC,CASSQDIGQGVYGYTF
.,TRBV5-1,.,TRBJ2-7,TGCGCCAGCAGCTTATCCCAGTCCCCTTACGAGCAGTACTTC,CASSLSQSPYEQYF
TRBD1,TRBV5-1,.,TRBJ1-2,TGCGCCAGCAGCTCCGGGACAGGGATAAACACGTACTATGGCTACACCTTC,CASSSGTGINTYYGYTF
.,TRBV10-3,.,TRBJ2-1,TGTGCCATCAGTGAGCTCGGCGGACTAAAGAATGAGCAGTTCTTC,CAISELGGLKNEQFF
.,TRBV19,.,TRBJ1-4,TGTGCCAGTAGTATCCGGGGGACTAATGAAAAACTGTTTTTT,CASSIRGTNEKLFF
.,TRBV3-1/TRBV3-2,.,TRBJ2-1,TGTGCCAGCAGCAAAGCGACCGGGACTGGAGGGGATGAGCAGTTCTTC,CASSKATGTGGDEQFF
TRBD2,TRBV5-4,once,TRBJ2-2,TGTGCCAGCAGCAGAGCTAGCGGGGATACTCTCGGGGAGCTGTTTTTT,CASSRASGDTLGELFF
.,TRBV5-3,.,TRBJ1-2,TGTGCCAGAAGCTGGAGCCGGGACACTTATGGCTACACCTTC,CARSWSRDTYGYTF
.,TRBV18,.,TRBJ2-2,TGTGCCAGCTCACCAGAAATTCTGAGGGCCGCCGGGGAGCTGTTTTTT,CASSPEILRAAGELFF